These 11 T cell receptor beta chains were sequenced from one sample in a study of blood T cell repertoires in COVID-19. Sequencing used immunoSEQ multiplex PCR; TCRdb keeps in-frame clones, though not all of them. The table shows roughly 270,000 clones, with 88% occurring only once. Sequenced sample: peripheral blood. The receptors derive from a man younger than 35 with active or convalescent COVID-19.

As DNA, the CDR3 is TGCGCCAGCAGTCCGGGGGGAGCCTACAATGAGCAGTTCTTC. Encoded protein: CASSPGGAYNEQFF. This chain uses TRBV10-1 with TRBJ2-1, with TRBD2 matching 7 bases. Germline loops: CDR1 WNHNN, CDR2 SYGVQD (reference sequence). This CDR3 has 14 residues. V shed 5 bases, J shed 2 bases, and the junction held 3 bases outside the gene matches.

The CDR3 sequence: CATSEPRDRDWFGYTF. As DNA, the CDR3 is TGTGCCACCAGTGAACCGCGGGACAGGGACTGGTTTGGCTACACCTTC. The V call is TRBV24-1, the J call TRBJ1-2, with 9 bases matching TRBD1. V shed 4 bases and J 7 bases; nucleotides not matched to a gene: 12. Germline V gives CDR1 KGHDR, CDR2 SFDVKD. The CDR3 extends over 16 amino acids.

V is TRBV6-5 and J is TRBJ1-6, with D possibly matching TRBD1 (5 bases). The CDR3 is 13 residues long. V lost 10 bases and J lost 7, with 14 bases in between. The germline V gene has CDR1 MNHEY and CDR2 SVGAGI. The CDR3 protein is CAIGGSSNSPLHF. The CDR3 DNA is TGTGCCATCGGGGGTAGTTCCAATTCACCCCTCCACTTT.

V gene TRBV6-5 combines with J gene TRBJ1-6; D is perhaps TRBD1 (5 bases). The length of the CDR3 is 14 residues. Trimming cost V 7 bases and J 7 bases, with 14 bases left between them. The germline CDR1 and CDR2 sequences are MNHEY and SVGAGI. The CDR3 sequence is CASTRGTENSPLHF. CDR3 in DNA: TGTGCCAGCACTCGCGGGACGGAGAATTCACCCCTCCACTTT.

The CDR3 is CAITPSGTDTQYF. The CDR3 coding sequence is TGTGCCATCACCCCCTCGGGGACAGATACGCAGTATTTT. This chain joins TRBV10-3 and TRBJ2-3; D is perhaps TRBD2 (5 bases). The germline V gene has CDR1 ENHRY and CDR2 SYGVKD. The V end was cut by 7 bases, the J end by 3 bases, with 11 bases between. This CDR3 has 13 amino acids.

As concerns this clone: The identical CDR3 is also encoded by other nucleotide sequences in the sample. The CDR3 bases are TGTGCCAGCAGCTTGGGGACAGGGAACTATGGCTACACCTTC. The encoded protein is CASSLGTGNYGYTF. V and J are TRBV5-6 and TRBJ1-2; 8 nucleotides agree with TRBD1. CDR1 and CDR2 from the germline V gene are SGHDT and YYEEEE. V was pared by 0 bases and J by 2 bases, with 0 bases of the junction left unmatched. This CDR3 has 14 residues.

J is TRBJ2-7 and V is TRBV5-6; 9 bases map to TRBD1. There are 14 residues in the CDR3. Germline CDR1 is SGHDT and CDR2 is YYEEEE. V lost 4 bases, J lost 5 bases, and 7 bases stayed unmatched. The CDR3 DNA reads TGTGCCAGCAGCAATGGACAGGGGATTAACGAGCAGTACTTC. Translation: CASSNGQGINEQYF.

A single count supports this clone. This chain links TRBV5-6 with TRBJ2-7; the match to TRBD1 covers 8 bases. The V and J ends lost 0 bases and 6 bases, in that order; junction bases with no gene match: 2. Per the germline V gene, CDR1 is SGHDT and CDR2 is YYEEEE. The CDR3 consists of 13 residues. The CDR3 DNA reads as TGTGCCAGCAGCTTGGGGCAGGGGGCCGAGCAGTACTTC. Its translation: CASSLGQGAEQYF.

This clone was observed once. V usage is TRBV11-2 and J usage is TRBJ1-6; D is unresolved. V lost 1 base to trimming and J lost 2 bases, with 18 bases between them. Germline CDR1 is SGHAT and CDR2 is FQNNGV. The CDR3 totals 19 residues. DNA of the CDR3: TGTGCCAGCAGCTTAGCCAACTCGATAAAAGCCGCCTATAATTCACCCCTCCACTTT. Amino acids: CASSLANSIKAAYNSPLHF.

The chain has TRBV9 and TRBJ2-7, with D possibly TRBD1 on 8 matching bases. V lost 1 base and J lost 2, with 10 bases in between. The CDR3 loop spans 14 amino acids. Germline V gene data show CDR1 as SGDLS and CDR2 as YYNGEE. DNA for the CDR3: TGTGCCAGCAGCGTAACAGGGGGGGCCTACGAGCAGTACTTC. Amino acids: CASSVTGGAYEQYF.

This chain connects TRBV5-6 to TRBJ2-2, with 7 bases matching TRBD1. Germline CDR1 and CDR2: SGHDT and YYEEEE. This CDR3 has 12 amino acids. With 7 bases clipped from V and 4 bases from J, the junction kept 1 base outside the gene matches. The chain's CDR3 is CASHRGTGELFF. CDR3 in DNA: TGTGCCAGCCACAGGGGCACCGGGGAGCTGTTTTTT.